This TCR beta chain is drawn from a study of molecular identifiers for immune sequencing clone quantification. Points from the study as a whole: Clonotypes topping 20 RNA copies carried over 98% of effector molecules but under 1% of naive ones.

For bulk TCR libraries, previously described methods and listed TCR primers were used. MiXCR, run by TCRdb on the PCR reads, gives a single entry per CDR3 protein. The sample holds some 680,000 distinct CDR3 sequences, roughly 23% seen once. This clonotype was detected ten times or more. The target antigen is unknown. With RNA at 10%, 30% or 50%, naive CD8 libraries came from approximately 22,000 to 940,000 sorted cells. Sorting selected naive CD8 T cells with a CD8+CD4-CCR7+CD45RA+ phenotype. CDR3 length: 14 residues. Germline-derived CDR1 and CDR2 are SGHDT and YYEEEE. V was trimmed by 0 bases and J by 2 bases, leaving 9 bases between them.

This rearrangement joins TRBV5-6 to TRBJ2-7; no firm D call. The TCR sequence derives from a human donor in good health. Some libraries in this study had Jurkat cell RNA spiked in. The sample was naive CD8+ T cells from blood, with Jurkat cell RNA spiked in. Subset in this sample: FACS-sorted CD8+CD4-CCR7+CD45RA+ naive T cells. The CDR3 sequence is CASSLGQRTYEQYF. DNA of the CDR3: TGTGCCAGCAGCTTGGGACAAAGAACCTACGAGCAGTACTTC.